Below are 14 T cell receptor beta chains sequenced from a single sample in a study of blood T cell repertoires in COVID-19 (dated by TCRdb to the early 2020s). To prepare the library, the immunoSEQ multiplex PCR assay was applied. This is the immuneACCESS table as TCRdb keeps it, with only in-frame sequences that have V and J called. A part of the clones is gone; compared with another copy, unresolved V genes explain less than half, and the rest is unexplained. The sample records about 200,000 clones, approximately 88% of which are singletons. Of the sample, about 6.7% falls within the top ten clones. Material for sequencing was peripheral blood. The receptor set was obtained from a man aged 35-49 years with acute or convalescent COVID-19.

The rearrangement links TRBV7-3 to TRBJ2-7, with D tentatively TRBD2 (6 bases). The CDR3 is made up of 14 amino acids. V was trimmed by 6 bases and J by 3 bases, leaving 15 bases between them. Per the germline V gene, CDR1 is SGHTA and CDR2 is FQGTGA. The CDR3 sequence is CASSPYPGGYEQYF. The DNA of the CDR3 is TGTGCCAGCAGTCCCTATCCCGGGGGCTACGAGCAGTACTTC.

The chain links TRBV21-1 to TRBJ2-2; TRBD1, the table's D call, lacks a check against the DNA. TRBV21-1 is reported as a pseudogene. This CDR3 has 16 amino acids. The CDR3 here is CASSKARQGDTGELFF. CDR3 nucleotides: TGTGCCAGCAGCAAGGCTCGTCAGGGGGACACCGGGGAGCTGTTTTTT.

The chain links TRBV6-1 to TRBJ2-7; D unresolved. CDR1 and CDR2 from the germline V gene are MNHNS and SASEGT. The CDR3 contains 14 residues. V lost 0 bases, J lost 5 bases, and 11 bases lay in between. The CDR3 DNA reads TGTGCCAGCAGTGAAGCGCGAAAACGGGACGAGCAGTACTTC. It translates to CASSEARKRDEQYF.

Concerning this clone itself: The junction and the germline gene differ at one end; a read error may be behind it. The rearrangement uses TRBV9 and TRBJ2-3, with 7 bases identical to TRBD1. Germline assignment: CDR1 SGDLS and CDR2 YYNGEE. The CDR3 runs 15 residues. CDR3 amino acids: CACSVGDSRTDTQYF. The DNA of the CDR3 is TGTGCCTGCAGCGTAGGGGACAGTCGCACAGATACGCAGTATTTT.

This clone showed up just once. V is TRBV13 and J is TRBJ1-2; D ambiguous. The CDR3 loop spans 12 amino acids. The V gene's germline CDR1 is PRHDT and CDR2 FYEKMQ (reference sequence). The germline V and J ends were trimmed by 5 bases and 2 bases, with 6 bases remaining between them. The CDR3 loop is CASSQSNYGYTF. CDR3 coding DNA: TGTGCCAGCAGCCAATCCAACTATGGCTACACCTTC.

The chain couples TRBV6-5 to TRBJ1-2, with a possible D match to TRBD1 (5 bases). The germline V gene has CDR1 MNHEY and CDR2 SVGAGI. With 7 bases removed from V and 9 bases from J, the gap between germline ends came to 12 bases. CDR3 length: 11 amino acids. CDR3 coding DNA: TGTGCCAGCACCAGGGACTTGAGCTACACCTTC. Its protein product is CASTRDLSYTF.

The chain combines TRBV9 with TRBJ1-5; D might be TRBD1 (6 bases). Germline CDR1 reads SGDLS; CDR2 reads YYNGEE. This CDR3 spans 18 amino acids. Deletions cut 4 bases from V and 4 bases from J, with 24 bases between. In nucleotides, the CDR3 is TGTGCCAGCAGCTTTCGGTATTCGACAGGAAGGTCAAATCAGCCCCAGCATTTT. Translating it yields CASSFRYSTGRSNQPQHF.

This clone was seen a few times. The CDR3 region is CASSSDRDDEQYF. For the CDR3, the DNA is TGTGCCAGCAGCTCGGACAGGGACGACGAGCAGTACTTC. The chain combines TRBV7-9 with TRBJ2-7; 8 positions agree with TRBD1. The V gene's germline CDR1 is SEHNR and CDR2 FQNEAQ (reference sequence). V trimming: 4 bases; J trimming: 5 bases; junction bases outside the gene matches: 4. The CDR3 sequence is 13 residues long.

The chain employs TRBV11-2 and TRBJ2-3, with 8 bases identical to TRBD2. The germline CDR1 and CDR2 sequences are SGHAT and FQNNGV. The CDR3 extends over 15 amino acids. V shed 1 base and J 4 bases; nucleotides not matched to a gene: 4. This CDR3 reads CASSLGPAGADTQYF. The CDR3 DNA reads TGTGCCAGCAGCTTAGGACCAGCGGGGGCAGATACGCAGTATTTT.

CDR3 protein: CASSSLAGSYNEQFF. The CDR3 coding sequence is TGCGCCAGCAGCTCCCTAGCGGGGTCCTACAATGAGCAGTTCTTC. The chain uses TRBV5-1 and TRBJ2-1; 9 bases fit TRBD2. The ends lost 3 bases at V and 1 base at J; junction bases unmatched: 2. CDR3 size: 15 residues. CDR1 is SGHRS, CDR2 YFSETQ, per germline.

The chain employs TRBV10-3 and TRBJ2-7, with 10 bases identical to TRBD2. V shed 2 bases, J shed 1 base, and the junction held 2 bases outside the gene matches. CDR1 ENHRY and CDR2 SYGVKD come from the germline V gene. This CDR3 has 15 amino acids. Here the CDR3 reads CAISEVAGGSYEQYF. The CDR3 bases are TGTGCCATCAGTGAGGTAGCGGGGGGATCCTACGAGCAGTACTTC.

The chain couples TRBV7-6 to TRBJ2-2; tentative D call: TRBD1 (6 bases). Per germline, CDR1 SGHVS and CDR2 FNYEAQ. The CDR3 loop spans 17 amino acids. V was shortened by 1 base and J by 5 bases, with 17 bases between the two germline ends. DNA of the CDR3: TGTGCCAGCAGCTTAGTTTGGTCGGGGACATGGACCGGGGAGCTGTTTTTT. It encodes CASSLVWSGTWTGELFF. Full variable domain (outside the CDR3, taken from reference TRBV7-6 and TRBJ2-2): GAGVSQSPRYKVTKRGQDVALRCDPISGHVSLYWYRQALGQGPEFLTYFNYEAQQDKSGLPNDRFSAERPEGSISTLTIQRTEQRDSAMYRCASSLVWSGTWTGELFFGEGSRLTVL.

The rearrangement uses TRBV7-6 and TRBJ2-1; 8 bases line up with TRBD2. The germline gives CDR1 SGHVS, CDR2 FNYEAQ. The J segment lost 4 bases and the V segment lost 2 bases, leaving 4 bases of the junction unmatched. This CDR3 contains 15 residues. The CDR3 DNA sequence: TGTGCCAGCAGCTTAAAGCCGGGGGGGTACAATGAGCAGTTCTTC. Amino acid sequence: CASSLKPGGYNEQFF.

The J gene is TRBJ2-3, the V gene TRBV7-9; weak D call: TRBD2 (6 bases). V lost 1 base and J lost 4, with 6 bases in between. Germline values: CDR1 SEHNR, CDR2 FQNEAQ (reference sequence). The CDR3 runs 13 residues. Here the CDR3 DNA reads TGTGCCAGCAGCTTAGTAGCGGCAGATACGCAGTATTTT. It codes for CASSLVAADTQYF.